This TCR beta chain appears in the sequencing data of a study of T cells after somatic rescue of genetic block. The CDR3 is 11 residues long. Per germline, CDR1 SGDLS and CDR2 YYNGEE. V dropped 4 bases and J dropped 9 bases, with 10 bases sitting between them. The table came from immunoSEQ multiplex PCR; TCRdb's copy has only in-frame clones and leaves some out. The repertoire holds about 14,000 clones, with roughly three quarters as singletons. The chain has TRBV9 and TRBJ1-2; no definite D call. Input material: peripheral blood mononuclear cells (PBMCs). The TCR sequence derives from a boy younger than 18. The CDR3 DNA reads TGTGCCAGCAGCACCCGGACGCGCTACACCTTC. It encodes CASSTRTRYTF.